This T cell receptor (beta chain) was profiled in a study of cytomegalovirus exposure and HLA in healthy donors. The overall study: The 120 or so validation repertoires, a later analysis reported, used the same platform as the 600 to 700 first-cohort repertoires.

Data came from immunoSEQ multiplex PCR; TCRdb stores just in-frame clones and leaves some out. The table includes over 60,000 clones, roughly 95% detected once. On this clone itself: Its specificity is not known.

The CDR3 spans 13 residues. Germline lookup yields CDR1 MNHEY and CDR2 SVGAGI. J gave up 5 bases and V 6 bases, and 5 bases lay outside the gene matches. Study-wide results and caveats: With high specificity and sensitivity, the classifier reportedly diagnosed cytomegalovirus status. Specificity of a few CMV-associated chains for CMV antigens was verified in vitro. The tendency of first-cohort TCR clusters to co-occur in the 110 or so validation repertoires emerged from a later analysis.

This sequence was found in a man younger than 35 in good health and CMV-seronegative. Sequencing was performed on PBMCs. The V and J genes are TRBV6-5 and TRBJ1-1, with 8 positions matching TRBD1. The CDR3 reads CASRPGGSTEAFF. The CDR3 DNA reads TGTGCCAGCAGGCCAGGGGGCAGTACTGAAGCTTTCTTT.